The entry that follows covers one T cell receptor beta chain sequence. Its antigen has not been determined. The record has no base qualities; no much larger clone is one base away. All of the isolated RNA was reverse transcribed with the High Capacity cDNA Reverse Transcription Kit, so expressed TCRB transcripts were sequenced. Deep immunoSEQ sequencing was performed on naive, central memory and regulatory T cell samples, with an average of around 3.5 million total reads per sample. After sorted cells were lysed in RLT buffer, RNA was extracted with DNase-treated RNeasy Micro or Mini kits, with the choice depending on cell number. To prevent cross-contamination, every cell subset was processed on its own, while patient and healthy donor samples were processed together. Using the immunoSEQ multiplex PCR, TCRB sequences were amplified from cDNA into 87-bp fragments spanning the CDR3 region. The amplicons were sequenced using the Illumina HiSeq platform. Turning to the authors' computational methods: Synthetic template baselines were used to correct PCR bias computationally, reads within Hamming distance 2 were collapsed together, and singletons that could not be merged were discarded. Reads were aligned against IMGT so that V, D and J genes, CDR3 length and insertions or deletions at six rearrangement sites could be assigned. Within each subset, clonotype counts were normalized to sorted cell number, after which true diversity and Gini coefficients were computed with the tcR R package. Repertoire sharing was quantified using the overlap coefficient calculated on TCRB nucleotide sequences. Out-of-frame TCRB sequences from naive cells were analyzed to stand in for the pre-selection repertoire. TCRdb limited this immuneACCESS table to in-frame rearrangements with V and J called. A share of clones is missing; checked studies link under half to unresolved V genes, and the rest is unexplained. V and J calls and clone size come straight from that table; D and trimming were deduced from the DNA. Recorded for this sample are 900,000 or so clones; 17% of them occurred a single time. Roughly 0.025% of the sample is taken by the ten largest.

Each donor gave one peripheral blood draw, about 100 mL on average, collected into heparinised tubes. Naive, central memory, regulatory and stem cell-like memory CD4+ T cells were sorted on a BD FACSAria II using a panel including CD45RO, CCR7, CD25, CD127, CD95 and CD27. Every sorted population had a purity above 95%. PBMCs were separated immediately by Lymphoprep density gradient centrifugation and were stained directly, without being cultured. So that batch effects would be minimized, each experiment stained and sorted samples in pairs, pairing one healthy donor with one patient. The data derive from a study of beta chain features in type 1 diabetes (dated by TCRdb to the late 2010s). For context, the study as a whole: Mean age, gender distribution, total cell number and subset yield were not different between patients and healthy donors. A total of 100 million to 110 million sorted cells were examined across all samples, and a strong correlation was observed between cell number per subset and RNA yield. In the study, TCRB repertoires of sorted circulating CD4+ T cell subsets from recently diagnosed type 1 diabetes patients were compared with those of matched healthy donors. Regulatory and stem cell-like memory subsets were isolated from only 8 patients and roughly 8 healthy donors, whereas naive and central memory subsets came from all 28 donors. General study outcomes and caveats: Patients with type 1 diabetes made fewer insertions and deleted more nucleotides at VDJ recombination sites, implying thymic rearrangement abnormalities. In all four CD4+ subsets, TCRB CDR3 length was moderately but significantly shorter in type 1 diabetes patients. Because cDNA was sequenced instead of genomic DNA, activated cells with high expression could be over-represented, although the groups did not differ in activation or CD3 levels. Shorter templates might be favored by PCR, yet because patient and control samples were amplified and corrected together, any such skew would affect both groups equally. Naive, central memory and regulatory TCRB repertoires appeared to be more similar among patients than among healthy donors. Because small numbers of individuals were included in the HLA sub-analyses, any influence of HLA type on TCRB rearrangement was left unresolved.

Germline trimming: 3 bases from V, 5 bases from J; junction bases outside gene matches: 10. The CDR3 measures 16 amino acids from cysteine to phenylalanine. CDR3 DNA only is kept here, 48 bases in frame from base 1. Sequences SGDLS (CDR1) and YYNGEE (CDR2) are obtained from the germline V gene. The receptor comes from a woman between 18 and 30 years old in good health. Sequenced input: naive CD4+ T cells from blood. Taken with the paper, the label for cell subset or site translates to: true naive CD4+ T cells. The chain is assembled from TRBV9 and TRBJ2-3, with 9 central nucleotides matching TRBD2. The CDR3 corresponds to CASSARGAGGRDTQYF. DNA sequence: TGTGCCAGCAGCGCCAGGGGGGCGGGAGGGCGAGATACGCAGTATTTT.